Following are 17 T cell receptor beta chains from one sample sequenced in a study of shared clonotypes between healthy human individuals. Libraries were prepared by immunoSEQ multiplex PCR; TCRdb keeps only in-frame clonotypes and omits some of them. The sample comprises 500,000 to 550,000 clones, roughly 95% of which are singletons, and about 0.068% rests with the top ten. The specimen was naive CD4+ T cells sorted from blood. Subset noted: CD45RA+ positively selected. The receptors here all came from a woman under 40 in good health.

This chain joins TRBV5-4 and TRBJ2-1; 9 bases match TRBD2. The CDR3 spans 13 residues. The junction had 2 bases not matched to a gene; V was cut back by 6 bases and J by 4 bases. CDR1 is SGHNT, CDR2 YYREEE, per germline (reference sequence). The CDR3: CASKAGGYNEQFF. DNA for the CDR3: TGTGCCAGCAAGGCGGGAGGGTACAATGAGCAGTTCTTC.

This clone appeared once. This sequence joins TRBV28 and TRBJ1-2; 7 bases match TRBD1. This CDR3 has 15 residues. V dropped 6 bases and J dropped 8; count of bases not matched to a gene: 15. Germline V CDR1 and CDR2: MDHEN, SYDVKM. The CDR3 sequence: CASRALGTGESGYTF. The DNA for the CDR3 is TGTGCCAGCAGGGCCTTGGGTACAGGGGAGTCAGGCTACACCTTC.

This chain links TRBV9 with TRBJ2-5; TRBD2 agrees at 8 bases. The closer fit of TRBJ2-7 to the DNA end suggests the J call may be wrong. Germline assignment: CDR1 SGDLS and CDR2 YYNGEE. The length of the CDR3 is 16 residues. CDR3 protein: CASSVGAGRATHEQYF. CDR3 in DNA: TGTGCCAGCAGCGTAGGCGCCGGGAGGGCGACCCACGAGCAGTACTTC.

This chain connects TRBV5-1 to TRBJ1-5; the D is unclear. The germline V and J ends were trimmed by 7 bases and 2 bases, with 13 bases remaining between them. CDR1 SGHRS and CDR2 YFSETQ come from the germline V gene. CDR3 length: 14 residues. CDR3 loop: CASSEYFGNQPQHF. CDR3 bases: TGCGCCAGCTCGGAGTATTTTGGCAATCAGCCCCAGCATTTT.

This chain uses TRBV19 with TRBJ1-1; D may be TRBD1 (5 bases). Germline V lookup: CDR1 LNHDA, CDR2 SQIVND (reference sequence). V lost 5 bases to trimming and J lost 6 bases, with 13 bases between them. CDR3 length: 13 residues. CDR3 residues: CASSWGGVAEAFF. The CDR3, as DNA: TGTGCCAGTAGTTGGGGAGGGGTCGCTGAAGCTTTCTTT.

The V call is TRBV19, the J call TRBJ2-6, with D perhaps being TRBD1 or TRBD2 (5 bases each). The CDR3 spans 15 residues. Germline CDR1 is LNHDA and CDR2 is SQIVND (reference sequence). V lost 4 bases, J lost 0 bases, and 7 bases lay in between. In DNA form, the CDR3 reads TGTGCCAGTAGTAGGGGGAGCTCTGGGGCCAACGTCCTGACTTTC. Its translation is CASSRGSSGANVLTF.

The chain employs TRBV25-1 and TRBJ2-3, with 8 positions matching TRBD1. Trimming at V came to 9 bases and at J to 4 bases, leaving 15 bases not matched to a gene. The CDR3 covers 16 residues. Germline V gene sequence: CDR1 MGHDK, CDR2 SYGVNS. This CDR3 reads CASNPSTGGGPDTQYF. DNA for the CDR3: TGTGCCAGTAACCCTAGCACAGGGGGAGGTCCAGATACGCAGTATTTT.

The rearrangement links TRBV30 to TRBJ2-2; D gene unclear. V shed 6 bases and J shed 9 bases, with 17 bases lying between them. The CDR3 has 13 amino acids. Germline V gene lookup returns CDR1 GTSNPN and CDR2 SVGIG (reference sequence). For the CDR3, the DNA is TGTGCCTGTACCGGGCCCTGGACCAGGGAGCTGTTTTTT. This sequence encodes CACTGPWTRELFF.

This clone was seen only once. The V and J genes are TRBV19 and TRBJ1-2; no firm D call. This CDR3 has 14 residues. The germline gives CDR1 LNHDA, CDR2 SQIVND (reference sequence). Deletions cut 1 base from V and 6 bases from J, with 12 bases between. The CDR3 protein is CASSIGIEADGYTF. CDR3 DNA: TGTGCCAGTAGTATAGGTATCGAGGCGGATGGCTACACCTTC.

This chain joins TRBV10-2 and TRBJ1-1; D gene ambiguous. The CDR3 covers 12 residues. In germline, CDR1 is WSHSY, CDR2 SAAADI. V was clipped by 9 bases and J by 12 bases, with 20 bases between them. The CDR3 loop is CASWEDVRGTFF. CDR3 in DNA: TGCGCCAGTTGGGAAGATGTTAGAGGAACTTTCTTT.

For the CDR3, the DNA is TGCGCCAGCAGCCCAGCCCGGGGGTACGAGCAGTACTTC. It codes for CASSPARGYEQYF. The chain recombines TRBV5-1 with TRBJ2-7; weak D call: TRBD2 (6 bases). The ends were cut back, 4 bases at V and 4 bases at J, with 12 bases in the middle. The length of the CDR3 is 13 residues. CDR1 is SGHRS, CDR2 YFSETQ, per germline.

The chain combines TRBV18 with TRBJ2-5, with 14 bases aligning to TRBD2. CDR1 is KGHSH, CDR2 LQKENI, per germline. J lost 2 bases, V lost 1 base, and 0 bases had no gene match. CDR3 length: 16 residues. CDR3 residues: CASSPRTSGRQETQYF. CDR3 in DNA: TGTGCCAGCTCACCACGGACTAGCGGGAGGCAAGAGACCCAGTACTTC.

The chain links TRBV7-2 to TRBJ2-3; D may be TRBD1 (5 bases). The CDR3 covers 12 residues. Trimming removed 4 bases at V and 5 bases at J, with 7 bases between. The germline gives CDR1 SGHTA, CDR2 FQGNSA. The chain's CDR3 is CASSSGQDTQYF. CDR3 DNA: TGTGCCAGCAGCTCAGGACAAGATACGCAGTATTTT.

This clone was seen only once. This chain uses TRBV19 with TRBJ2-4, with D uncertain. CDR1 is LNHDA, CDR2 SQIVND, per germline (reference sequence). Trimming shortened V by 6 bases and J by 0 bases, and 12 bases separated the two germline ends. The CDR3 has 15 residues. The CDR3 bases are TGTGCCAGTAGCTACAGTTCTGTAGCCAAAAACATTCAGTACTTC. This sequence encodes CASSYSSVAKNIQYF.

V gene TRBV29-1 combines with J gene TRBJ2-1; TRBD2 matches at 8 bases. The V and J ends lost 5 bases and 0 bases, in that order; junction bases with no gene match: 15. The CDR3 covers 18 residues. Germline V gene lookup returns CDR1 SQVTM and CDR2 ANQGSEA. The CDR3 region is CSVQGFRLAGSSYNEQFF. The CDR3 nucleotides read TGCAGCGTTCAGGGGTTTCGGTTAGCGGGGAGCTCCTACAATGAGCAGTTCTTC.

The V call is TRBV19, the J call TRBJ1-5, with no clear D. The CDR3 contains 17 residues. The germline CDR1 and CDR2 sequences are LNHDA and SQIVND (reference sequence). Trimming removed 7 bases at V and 1 base at J, with 20 bases between. The CDR3, as DNA: TGTGCCAGTATCAAGACCCGATCCGGAGGAAGCAATCAGCCCCAGCATTTT. It translates to CASIKTRSGGSNQPQHF. Full variable domain (rest looked up from reference TRBV19 and TRBJ1-5): DGGITQSPKYLFRKEGQNVTLSCEQNLNHDAMYWYRQDPGQGLRLIYYSQIVNDFQKGDIAEGYSVSREKKESFPLTVTSAQKNPTAFYLCASIKTRSGGSNQPQHFGDGTRLSIL.

V usage is TRBV5-4 and J usage is TRBJ2-7; 9 nucleotides match TRBD1. Germline V gene sequence: CDR1 SGHNT, CDR2 YYREEE (reference sequence). Trimming removed 4 bases from V and 2 bases from J; junction bases left unmatched: 10. The CDR3 runs 16 residues. The CDR3, as DNA: TGTGCCAGCAGCCCTAGCTGGGACAGGGCCGCCTACGAGCAGTACTTC. Translation: CASSPSWDRAAYEQYF.